Listed below are T cell receptor beta chains from one sample, sequenced in a study of T-cell reconstitution after alpha-beta-depleted transplantation in children. TCRdb fed the PCR reads into MiXCR, producing one record per CDR3 protein. The sample holds some 450,000 distinct CDR3 sequences, about 45% seen once. Sequences were derived from PBMCs, sampled before TCRalphabeta/CD19-depleted stem cell transplant. The receptors come from a girl aged 2 to 10 with aplastic anemia, due to receive a stem cell transplant. Each CDR3 is given with its conserved first and last residue. The D gene is left open where the match is weak. Expanded clones are given a class, and other clones once, few, many or no size at all.

>.|.|TRBJ2-7|TRBV27
CASSLYAGAATGEYF
TGTGCCAGCAGTTTATATGCAGGCGCCGCCACCGGGGAGTACTTC
>TRBD1|.|TRBJ2-5|TRBV7-8
CASSLRGFGQGLQETQYF
TGTGCCAGCAGCTTACGAGGCTTCGGACAGGGGCTGCAAGAGACCCAGTACTTC
>.|.|TRBJ1-5|TRBV12-3/TRBV12-4
CASSQDSFQPQHF
TGTGCCAGCAGTCAGGACAGTTTTCAGCCCCAGCATTTT
>.|.|TRBJ1-2|TRBV5-1
CASSLSEANYGYTF
TGCGCCAGCAGCTTGTCCGAGGCGAACTATGGCTACACCTTC
>TRBD2|many|TRBJ2-3|TRBV20-1
CSASPSGLAGANTQYF
TGCAGTGCCAGCCCTTCGGGACTAGCGGGAGCCAATACGCAGTATTTT
>.|.|TRBJ2-1|TRBV11-2
CASSLSRALGNEQFF
TGTGCCAGCAGCTTATCCAGGGCCCTTGGGAATGAGCAGTTCTTC
>.|.|TRBJ2-7|TRBV20-1
CSARSETTYEQYF
TGCAGTGCTAGATCCGAGACTACCTACGAGCAGTACTTC
>.|.|TRBJ2-2|TRBV19
CASTAGPAGELFF
TGTGCCAGTACTGCAGGGCCCGCCGGGGAGCTGTTTTTT
>TRBD1|few|TRBJ2-7|TRBV27
CASSSLGQGSFYEQYF
TGTGCCAGCAGCTCCCTCGGACAGGGATCATTCTACGAGCAGTACTTC
>.|.|TRBJ2-7|TRBV3-1
CASSQARGGEQYF
TGTGCCAGCAGCCAAGCCCGGGGCGGGGAGCAGTACTTC
>.|many|TRBJ1-1|TRBV11-3
CASSADRNTEAFF
TGTGCCAGCAGCGCGGACAGGAACACTGAAGCTTTCTTT
>.|few|TRBJ1-2|TRBV6-1
CASTTPGVSGGYTF
TGTGCCAGCACCACACCGGGCGTGTCGGGTGGCTACACCTTC
>TRBD1|many|TRBJ2-7|TRBV7-9
CASSSDGTAAYGQYF
TGTGCCAGCAGCTCGGATGGGACAGCCGCTTATGGGCAGTACTTC
>.|.|TRBJ2-3|TRBV21-1
CASSFPSGGRTDTQYF
TGTGCCAGCAGCTTTCCCAGCGGGGGGCGCACAGATACGCAGTATTTT
>.|many|TRBJ2-5|TRBV28
CASSLGTAYQETQYF
TGTGCCAGCAGTTTGGGGACGGCGTACCAAGAGACCCAGTACTTC
>TRBD2|few|TRBJ2-7|TRBV6-1
CASRLTSAPYEQYF
TGTGCCAGCAGACTGACTAGCGCGCCCTACGAGCAGTACTTC
>.|.|TRBJ2-7|TRBV4-1
CASSQGPNNYEQYF
TGCGCCAGCAGCCAAGGTCCTAACAACTACGAGCAGTACTTC
>.|.|TRBJ1-1|TRBV5-5
CASSSPQGSGGEAFF
TGTGCCAGCAGTTCCCCCCAGGGTTCGGGCGGTGAAGCTTTCTTT